Following are 23 T cell receptor beta chains from one sample sequenced in a study of T cells in Graves' hyperthyroidism and ophthalmopathy. Researchers took RNA transcripts and amplified the TCR beta CDR3 regions from them. Using the HTBI primer set, a first-round RT-PCR was run on the TCR CDR3. TCRdb used MiXCR to reprocess the multiplex PCR reads, holding one entry per CDR3 protein. The table has some 360,000 distinct CDR3 sequences, about 15% seen once. Sequencing was done on a sample of blood. These receptors came from a woman aged 55-70 years with Graves' hyperthyroidism.

Ten or more counts support this clonotype. The CDR3 reads CASRSHPGANVLTF. The CDR3 nucleotides read TGTGCCAGCAGGTCCCATCCTGGGGCCAACGTCCTGACTTTC. The rearrangement links TRBV2 to TRBJ2-6; D unresolved. CDR3 length: 14 amino acids. Trimming stripped 6 bases from V and 2 bases from J, with 8 bases between. Germline V gene sequence: CDR1 SNHLY, CDR2 FYNNEI.

This clonotype was observed a few times. The genes are TRBV28 and TRBJ2-7; maybe TRBD2 (6 bases). Trimming pared 1 base from V and 5 bases from J, leaving 12 bases between. Germline V gives CDR1 MDHEN, CDR2 SYDVKM. The CDR3 runs to 14 residues. The CDR3, as DNA: TGTGCCAGCAGTTTATCGGCGGGGTCCCACGAGCAGTACTTC. Protein: CASSLSAGSHEQYF.

This clonotype showed up just a few times. The chain has TRBV6-4 and TRBJ2-4; D perhaps matches TRBD2 (5 bases). The V end lost 2 bases, the J end lost 0 bases, and 14 bases lay between the germline ends. Germline V gene sequence: CDR1 MRHNA, CDR2 SNTAGT. This CDR3 comprises 17 residues. CDR3 region: CASSDDRGNLAKNIQYF. For the CDR3, the DNA is TGTGCCAGCAGTGACGATAGAGGGAACTTAGCCAAAAACATTCAGTACTTC.

A word on this clonotype: Mismatch with germline at one junction end may stem from a read error. V gene TRBV3-1 combines with J gene TRBJ2-3; no clear D gene. This CDR3 spans 12 amino acids. Germline CDR1 LGHDT, CDR2 YNNKEL (reference sequence). CDR3 in amino acids: CAGSQATDTQYF. The CDR3 nucleotides read TGTGCCGGCAGCCAAGCTACAGATACGCAGTATTTT.

V and J are TRBV20-1 and TRBJ2-2; D unresolved. This CDR3 region has 12 residues. Trimming left V 3 bases short and J 3 bases short, with 5 bases between. Germline-derived CDR1 and CDR2 are DFQATT and SNEGSKA (reference sequence). CDR3 loop: CSARSDTGELFF. In DNA form, the CDR3 reads TGCAGTGCTAGGTCAGACACCGGGGAGCTGTTTTTT.

There are many counts of this clonotype. J is TRBJ1-1 and V is TRBV7-9; D ambiguous. The V gene's germline CDR1 is SEHNR and CDR2 FQNEAQ (reference sequence). This CDR3 is built from 12 residues. Trimming removed 1 base at V and 11 bases at J, with 11 bases between. CDR3 sequence: CASSLEGRSAFF. For the CDR3, the DNA is TGTGCCAGCAGCTTAGAGGGTCGCTCGGCTTTCTTT.

This chain uses TRBV2 with TRBJ2-4; D unresolved. Germline V gene sequence: CDR1 SNHLY, CDR2 FYNNEI. V lost 4 bases and J lost 5, with 6 bases in between. CDR3 length: 12 amino acids. The CDR3 nucleotides are TGTGCCAGCAGTGTGCGACAAAACATTCAGTACTTC. This encodes CASSVRQNIQYF.

The table lists this clonotype with a few counts. J is TRBJ2-5 and V is TRBV18; TRBD1 is a possible D gene (6 bases). This CDR3 has 15 residues. The germline V gene has CDR1 KGHSH and CDR2 LQKENI. The V and J ends lost 4 bases and 5 bases respectively, with 17 bases between them. CDR3 amino acids: CASSRSQGRFETQYF. DNA of the CDR3: TGTGCCAGCTCACGAAGTCAGGGGCGTTTCGAGACCCAGTACTTC.

The rearrangement links TRBV20-1 to TRBJ2-6, with D perhaps given as TRBD1 or TRBD2 (6 bases each). Germline V lookup: CDR1 DFQATT, CDR2 SNEGSKA (reference sequence). This CDR3 contains 20 residues. V was shortened by 1 base and J by 0 bases, with 22 bases between the two germline ends. The CDR3 bases are TGCAGTGCTAGAGCCCGGGGTACAGGGACTGGGCCCTCTGGGGCCAACGTCCTGACTTTC. Translated, it gives CSARARGTGTGPSGANVLTF.

This clonotype was observed at least ten times. CDR3 nucleotides: TGTGCTCGGGAGCTTTACAATGAGCAGTTCTTC. Translating it yields CARELYNEQFF. The rearrangement joins TRBV7-9 to TRBJ2-1; possibly TRBD2 for D (6 bases). Germline CDR1 is SEHNR and CDR2 is FQNEAQ (reference sequence). This CDR3 spans 11 amino acids.

This chain links TRBV2 with TRBJ2-7; no firm D call. CDR3 size: 12 residues. V dropped 3 bases and J dropped 4 bases, with 7 bases sitting between them. Germline-derived CDR1 and CDR2 are SNHLY and FYNNEI. For the CDR3, the DNA is TGTGCCAGCAGTGAGGGGATTTACGAGCAGTACTTC. Its protein is CASSEGIYEQYF. The full variable domain, its missing parts supplied by reference TRBV2 and TRBJ2-7, is EPEVTQTPSHQVTQMGQEVILRCVPISNHLYFYWYRQILGQKVEFLVSFYNNEISEKSEIFDDQFSVERPDGSNFTLKIRSTKLEDSAMYFCASSEGIYEQYFGPGTRLTVT.

Worth noting for this clonotype: Since a much larger clone is just one base distant, this may be a read error. The chain recombines TRBV18 with TRBJ2-3; 8 bases map to TRBD2. The germline gives CDR1 KGHSH, CDR2 LQKENI. The CDR3 runs to 14 residues. The CDR3 DNA reads as TGTGCCGGCTCACCGGGAGGGATCTCAGATACGCAGTATTTT. It yields the protein CAGSPGGISDTQYF.

The chain recombines TRBV19 with TRBJ2-3; weak D call: TRBD2 (5 bases). The ends were cut back, 4 bases at V and 4 bases at J, with 9 bases in the middle. The CDR3 runs to 13 residues. Looked up from germline, CDR1 is LNHDA and CDR2 is SQIVND (reference sequence). DNA for the CDR3: TGTGCCAGTAGTAAAGAACTAGCAGATACGCAGTATTTT. Translated, it gives CASSKELADTQYF.

This clonotype was detected ten times or more. The rearrangement joins TRBV2 to TRBJ2-6; D is undetermined. Per the germline V gene, CDR1 is SNHLY and CDR2 is FYNNEI. CDR3 length equals 15 residues. With 10 bases removed from V and 4 bases from J, the gap between germline ends came to 17 bases. DNA of the CDR3: TGTGCCACCGAAGATAACATCCCCGGGGCCAACGTCCTGACTTTC. Translation: CATEDNIPGANVLTF.

The chain joins TRBV7-9 to TRBJ2-7; 9 bases map to TRBD1. Germline trimming cut 5 bases from V and 2 bases from J; bases unmatched to any gene: 4. Germline V gene lookup returns CDR1 SEHNR and CDR2 FQNEAQ (reference sequence). CDR3 size: 14 residues. The DNA for the CDR3 is TGTGCCAGCAGCAAGGGACAGGGTCCCTACGAGCAGTACTTC. It translates to CASSKGQGPYEQYF.

Many counts were recorded for this clonotype. The chain is built from TRBV7-3 and TRBJ2-3, with D maybe TRBD2 (6 bases). This CDR3 has 14 residues. V was cut by 5 bases and J by 2 bases, with 11 bases left in between. Germline CDR1 reads SGHTA; CDR2 reads FQGTGA. The CDR3 sequence: CASSLRDFTDTQYF. In DNA form, the CDR3 reads TGTGCCAGCAGCCTCCGGGACTTCACAGATACGCAGTATTTT.

At least ten counts were recorded for this clonotype. V gene TRBV11-2 combines with J gene TRBJ2-7; D possibly corresponds to TRBD1 (7 bases). Germline V gene data show CDR1 as SGHAT and CDR2 as FQNNGV. The ends were cut back, 5 bases at V and 2 bases at J, with 13 bases in the middle. This CDR3 has 14 residues. The CDR3 DNA reads TGTGCCAGCAGCAGACAGGGAGGCCCCTACGAGCAGTACTTC. This translates into CASSRQGGPYEQYF.

This clonotype occurred many times. The chain joins TRBV12-3 or TRBV12-4 to TRBJ2-7; no firm D call. Between the trimmed V and J ends, which lost 3 bases and 6 bases, there was a span of 12 bases. This CDR3 is 13 amino acids long. CDR3: CASSLFQNLEQYF. CDR3 in DNA: TGTGCCAGCAGTTTGTTCCAGAATCTCGAGCAGTACTTC.

This sequence joins TRBV3-1 and TRBJ2-2; D might be TRBD2 (6 bases). The V and J ends lost 7 bases and 5 bases respectively, with 14 bases between them. CDR3 size: 14 residues. In germline, CDR1 is LGHDT, CDR2 YNNKEL (reference sequence). As DNA, the CDR3 is TGTGCCAGCAAACCGGGACTTTCAACCGGGGAGCTGTTTTTT. It translates to CASKPGLSTGELFF.

A few counts support this clonotype. The chain links TRBV28 to TRBJ1-1; D is perhaps TRBD1 (5 bases). The CDR3 covers 11 residues. CDR1 is MDHEN, CDR2 SYDVKM, per germline. Trimming shortened V by 8 bases and J by 11 bases, and 15 bases separated the two germline ends. DNA of the CDR3: TGTGCCAGCGGTAGACAGACCCGGGCTTTCTTT. This sequence encodes CASGRQTRAFF. Filled out from reference TRBV28 and TRBJ1-1, the complete variable domain reads DVKVTQSSRYLVKRTGEKVFLECVQDMDHENMFWYRQDPGLGLRLIYFSYDVKMKEKGDIPEGYSVSREKKERFSLILESASTNQTSMYLCASGRQTRAFFGQGTRLTVV.

The chain employs TRBV28 and TRBJ2-5; a possible D gene is TRBD2 (6 bases). Trimming stripped 6 bases from V and 2 bases from J, with 13 bases between. Per the germline V gene, CDR1 is MDHEN and CDR2 is SYDVKM. There are 14 residues in the CDR3. The CDR3: CASSPRGKQETQYF. DNA of the CDR3: TGTGCCAGCAGCCCTCGCGGGAAACAAGAGACCCAGTACTTC.

In the case of this clonotype: A much larger clone is a single base away; this may be a read error. CDR3 protein: CASSMDGPRANEKLFF. The CDR3 region has the DNA TGTGCCAGCAGCATGGACGGCCCGAGGGCTAATGAAAAACTGTTTTTT. The chain carries TRBV5-6 and TRBJ1-4, with D hard to call. This CDR3 has 16 residues. CDR1 is SGHDT, CDR2 YYEEEE, per germline. V was clipped by 4 bases and J by 3 bases, with 16 bases between them. The full variable domain, with the rest looked up from reference TRBV5-6 and TRBJ1-4, is DAGVTQSPTHLIKTRGQQVTLRCSPKSGHDTVSWYQQALGQGPQFIFQYYEEEERQRGNFPDRFSGHQFPNYSSELNVNALLLGDSALYLCASSMDGPRANEKLFFGSGTQLSVL.

This clonotype was found many times. This chain connects TRBV27 to TRBJ2-7; possible D gene TRBD1, 5 bases. Trimming took 6 bases from V and 3 from J, leaving 15 bases between them. This CDR3 comprises 14 residues. The germline gives CDR1 MNHEY, CDR2 SMNVEV (reference sequence). CDR3 in DNA: TGTGCCAGCAGCTTCGCGAACAGGTACTACGAGCAGTACTTC. It yields the protein CASSFANRYYEQYF.